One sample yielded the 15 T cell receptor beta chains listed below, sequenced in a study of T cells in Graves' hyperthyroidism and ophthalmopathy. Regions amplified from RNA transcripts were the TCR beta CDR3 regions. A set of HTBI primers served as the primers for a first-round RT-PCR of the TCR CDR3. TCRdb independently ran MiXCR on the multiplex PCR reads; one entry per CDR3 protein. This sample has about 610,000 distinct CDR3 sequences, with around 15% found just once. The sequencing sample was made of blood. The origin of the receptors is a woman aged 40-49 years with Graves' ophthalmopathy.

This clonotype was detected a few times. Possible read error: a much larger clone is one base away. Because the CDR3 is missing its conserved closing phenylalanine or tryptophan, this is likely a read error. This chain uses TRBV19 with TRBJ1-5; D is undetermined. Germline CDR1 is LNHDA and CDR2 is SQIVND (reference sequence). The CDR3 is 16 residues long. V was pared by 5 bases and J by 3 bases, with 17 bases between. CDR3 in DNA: TGTGCCAGTAGTGCGCGAAGACCAGTCCTCAATCAGCCCCAGCATTCT. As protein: CASSARRPVLNQPQHS.

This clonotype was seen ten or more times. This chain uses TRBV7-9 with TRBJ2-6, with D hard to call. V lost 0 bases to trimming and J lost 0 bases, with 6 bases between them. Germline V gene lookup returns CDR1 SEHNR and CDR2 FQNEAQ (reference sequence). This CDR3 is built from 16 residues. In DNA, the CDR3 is TGTGCCAGCAGCTTAGCAACGCGCTCTGGGGCCAACGTCCTGACTTTC. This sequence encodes CASSLATRSGANVLTF.

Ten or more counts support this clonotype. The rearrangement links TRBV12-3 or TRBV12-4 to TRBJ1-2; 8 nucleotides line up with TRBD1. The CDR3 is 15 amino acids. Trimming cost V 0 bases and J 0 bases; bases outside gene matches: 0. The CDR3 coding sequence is TGTGCCAGCAGTTTAGCGGGACAGGCTAACTATGGCTACACCTTC. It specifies CASSLAGQANYGYTF.

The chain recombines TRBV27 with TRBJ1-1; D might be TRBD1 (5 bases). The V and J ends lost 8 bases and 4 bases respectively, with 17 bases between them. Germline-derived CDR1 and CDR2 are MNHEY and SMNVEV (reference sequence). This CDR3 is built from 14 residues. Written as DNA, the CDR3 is TGTGCCAGCCGATACCGCGGGGCTGGCACTGAAGCTTTCTTT. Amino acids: CASRYRGAGTEAFF.

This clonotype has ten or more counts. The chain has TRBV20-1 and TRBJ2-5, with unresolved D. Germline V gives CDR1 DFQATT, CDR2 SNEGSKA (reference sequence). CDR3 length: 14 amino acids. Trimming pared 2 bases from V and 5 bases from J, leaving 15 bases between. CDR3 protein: CSARPKTVRETQYF. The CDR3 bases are TGCAGTGCTAGACCAAAGACCGTACGGGAGACCCAGTACTTC.

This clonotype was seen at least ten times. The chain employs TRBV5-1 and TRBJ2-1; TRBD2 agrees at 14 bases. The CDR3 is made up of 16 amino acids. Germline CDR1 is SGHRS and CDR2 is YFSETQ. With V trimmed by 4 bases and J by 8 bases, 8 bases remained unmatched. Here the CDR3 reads CASSATSGRATDEQFF. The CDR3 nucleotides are TGCGCCAGCAGCGCGACTAGCGGGAGGGCTACAGATGAGCAGTTCTTC.

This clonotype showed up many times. The CDR3 region is CASATGNSYEQYF. The CDR3 DNA reads as TGTGCCAGCGCGACAGGGAACTCCTACGAGCAGTACTTC. The chain links TRBV12-3 or TRBV12-4 to TRBJ2-7; 7 bases are shared with TRBD1. The CDR3 has 13 residues. The J segment lost 0 bases and the V segment lost 8 bases, leaving 4 bases of the junction unmatched.

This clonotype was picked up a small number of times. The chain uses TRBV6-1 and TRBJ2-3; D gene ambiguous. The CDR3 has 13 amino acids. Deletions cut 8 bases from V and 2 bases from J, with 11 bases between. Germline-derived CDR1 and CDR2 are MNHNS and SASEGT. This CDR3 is CASGLEYTDTQYF. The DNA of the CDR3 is TGTGCCAGCGGATTGGAGTACACAGATACGCAGTATTTT.

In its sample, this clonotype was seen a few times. The CDR3 reads CATAAGVTYEQYF. CDR3 nucleotides: TGTGCCACCGCCGCAGGGGTCACCTACGAGCAGTACTTC. This sequence joins TRBV19 and TRBJ2-7; tentative D call: TRBD1 (6 bases). CDR3 size: 13 residues. Trimming left V 10 bases short and J 2 bases short, with 15 bases between. The germline V gene has CDR1 LNHDA and CDR2 SQIVND (reference sequence).

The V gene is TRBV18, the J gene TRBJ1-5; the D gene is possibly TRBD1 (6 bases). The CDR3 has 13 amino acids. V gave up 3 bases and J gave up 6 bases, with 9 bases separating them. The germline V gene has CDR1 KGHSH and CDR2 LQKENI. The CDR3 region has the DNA TGTGCCAGCTCACCCGGACAGACTCAGCCCCAGCATTTT. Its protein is CASSPGQTQPQHF.

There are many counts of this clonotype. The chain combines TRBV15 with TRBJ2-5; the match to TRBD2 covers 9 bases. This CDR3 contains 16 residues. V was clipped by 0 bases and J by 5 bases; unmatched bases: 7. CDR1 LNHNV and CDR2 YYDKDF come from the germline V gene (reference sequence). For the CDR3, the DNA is TGTGCCACCAGCAGAGAGGCGGGAGGGATGGAGGAGACCCAGTACTTC. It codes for CATSREAGGMEETQYF.

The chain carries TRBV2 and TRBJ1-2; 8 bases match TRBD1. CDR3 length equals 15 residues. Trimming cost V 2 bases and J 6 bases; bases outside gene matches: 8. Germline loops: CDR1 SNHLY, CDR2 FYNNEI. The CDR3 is CASSEPRTGSHGYTF. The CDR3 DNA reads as TGTGCCAGCAGTGAACCTAGGACAGGGTCCCATGGCTACACCTTC.

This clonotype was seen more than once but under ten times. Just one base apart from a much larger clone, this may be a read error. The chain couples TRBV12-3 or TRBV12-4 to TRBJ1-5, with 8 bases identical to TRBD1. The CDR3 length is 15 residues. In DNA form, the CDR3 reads TGTGCCAGCAGTTGGGGCAGGGGGCTAAATCAGTCCCAGCATTTT. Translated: CASSWGRGLNQSQHF.

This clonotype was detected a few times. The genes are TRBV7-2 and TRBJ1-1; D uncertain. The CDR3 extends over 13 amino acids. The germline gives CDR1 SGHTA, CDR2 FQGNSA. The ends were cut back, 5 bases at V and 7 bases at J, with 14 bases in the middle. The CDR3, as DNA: TGTGCCAGCAGCCCTAGGACGGCCCGTGAAGCTTTCTTT. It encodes CASSPRTAREAFF. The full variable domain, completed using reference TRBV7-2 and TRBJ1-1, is GAGVSQSPSNKVTEKGKDVELRCDPISGHTALYWYRQSLGQGLEFLIYFQGNSAPDKSGLPSDRFSAERTGGSVSTLTIQRTQQEDSAVYLCASSPRTAREAFFGQGTRLTVV.

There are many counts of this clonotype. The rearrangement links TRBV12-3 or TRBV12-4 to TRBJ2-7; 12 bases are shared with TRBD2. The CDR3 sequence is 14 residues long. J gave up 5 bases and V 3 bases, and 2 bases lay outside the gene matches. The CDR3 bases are TGTGCCAGCAGTTTCCTAGCGGGAGGGAACGAGCAGTACTTC. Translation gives CASSFLAGGNEQYF.